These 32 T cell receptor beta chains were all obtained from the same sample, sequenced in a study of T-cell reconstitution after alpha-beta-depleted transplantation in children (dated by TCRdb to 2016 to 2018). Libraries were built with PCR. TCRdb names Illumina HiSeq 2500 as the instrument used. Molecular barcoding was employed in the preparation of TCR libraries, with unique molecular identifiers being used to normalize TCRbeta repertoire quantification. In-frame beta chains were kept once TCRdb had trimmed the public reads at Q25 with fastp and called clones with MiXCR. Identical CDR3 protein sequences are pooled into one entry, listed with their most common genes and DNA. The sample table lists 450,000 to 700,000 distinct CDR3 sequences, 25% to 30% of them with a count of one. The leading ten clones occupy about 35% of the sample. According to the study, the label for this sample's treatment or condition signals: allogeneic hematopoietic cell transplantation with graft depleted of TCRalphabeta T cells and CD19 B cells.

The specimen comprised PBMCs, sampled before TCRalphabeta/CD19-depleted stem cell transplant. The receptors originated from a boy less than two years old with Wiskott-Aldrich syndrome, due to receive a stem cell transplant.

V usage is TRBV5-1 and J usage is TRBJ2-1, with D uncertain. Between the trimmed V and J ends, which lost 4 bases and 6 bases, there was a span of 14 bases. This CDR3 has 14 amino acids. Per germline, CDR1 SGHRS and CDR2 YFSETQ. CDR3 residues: CASSAGSASNEQFF. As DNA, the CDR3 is TGCGCCAGCAGCGCCGGGTCGGCTAGCAATGAGCAGTTCTTC.

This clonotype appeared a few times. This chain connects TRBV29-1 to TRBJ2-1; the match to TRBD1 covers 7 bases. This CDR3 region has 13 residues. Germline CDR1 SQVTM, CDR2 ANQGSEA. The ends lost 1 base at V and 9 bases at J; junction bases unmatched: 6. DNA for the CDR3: TGCAGCGTTGAAGGACAGGGTTTGGGTGAGCAGTTCTTC. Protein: CSVEGQGLGEQFF.

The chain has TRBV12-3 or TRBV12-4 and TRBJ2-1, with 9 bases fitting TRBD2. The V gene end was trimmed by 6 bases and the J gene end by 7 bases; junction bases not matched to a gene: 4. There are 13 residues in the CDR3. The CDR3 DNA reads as TGTGCCAGCAGGGGTAGCGGGAGAAATGAGCAGTTCTTC. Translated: CASRGSGRNEQFF.

This CDR3 reads CASSLVSGKDEQFF. CDR3 DNA: TGCGCCAGCAGCTTGGTAAGCGGGAAAGATGAGCAGTTCTTC. This sequence joins TRBV5-1 and TRBJ2-1; 7 nucleotides align to TRBD2. This CDR3 has 14 residues. In germline, CDR1 is SGHRS, CDR2 YFSETQ. Unmatched junction bases numbered 5, after V lost 0 bases and J lost 8 bases.

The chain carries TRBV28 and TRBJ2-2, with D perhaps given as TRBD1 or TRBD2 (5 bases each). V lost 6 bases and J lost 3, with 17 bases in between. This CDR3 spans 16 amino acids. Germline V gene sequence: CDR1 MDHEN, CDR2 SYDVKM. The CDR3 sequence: CASSTSGAGHTGELFF. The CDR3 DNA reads TGTGCCAGCAGCACGTCTGGGGCGGGCCACACCGGGGAGCTGTTTTTT.

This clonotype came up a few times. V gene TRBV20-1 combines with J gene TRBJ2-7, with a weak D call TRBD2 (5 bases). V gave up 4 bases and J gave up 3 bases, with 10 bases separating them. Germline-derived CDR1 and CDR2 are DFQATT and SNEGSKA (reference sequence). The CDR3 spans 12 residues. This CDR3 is CSAIRSGYEQYF. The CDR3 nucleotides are TGCAGTGCTATAAGGAGCGGCTACGAGCAGTACTTC.

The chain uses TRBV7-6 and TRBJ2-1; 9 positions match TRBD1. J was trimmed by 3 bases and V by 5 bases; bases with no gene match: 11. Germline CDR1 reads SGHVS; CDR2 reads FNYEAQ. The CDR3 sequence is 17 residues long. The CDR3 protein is CASSEAGTGSFYNEQFF. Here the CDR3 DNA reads TGTGCCAGCAGCGAAGCCGGGACAGGGTCTTTCTACAATGAGCAGTTCTTC.

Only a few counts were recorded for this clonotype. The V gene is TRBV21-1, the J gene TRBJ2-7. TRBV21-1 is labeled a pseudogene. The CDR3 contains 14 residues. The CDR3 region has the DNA TGTGCCAGCAGCAAAGCTCGACTTCCCTACGAGCAGTACTTC. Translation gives CASSKARLPYEQYF.

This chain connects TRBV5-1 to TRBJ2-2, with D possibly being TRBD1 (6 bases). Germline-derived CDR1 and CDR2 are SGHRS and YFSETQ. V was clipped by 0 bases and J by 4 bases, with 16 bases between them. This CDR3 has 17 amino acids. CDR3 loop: CASSLAWPSDSTGELFF. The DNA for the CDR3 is TGCGCCAGCAGCTTGGCCTGGCCCTCGGACAGCACCGGGGAGCTGTTTTTT. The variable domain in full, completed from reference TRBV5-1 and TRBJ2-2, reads KAGVTQTPRYLIKTRGQQVTLSCSPISGHRSVSWYQQTPGQGLQFLFEYFSETQRNKGNFPGRFSGRQFSNSRSEMNVSTLELGDSALYLCASSLAWPSDSTGELFFGEGSRLTVL.

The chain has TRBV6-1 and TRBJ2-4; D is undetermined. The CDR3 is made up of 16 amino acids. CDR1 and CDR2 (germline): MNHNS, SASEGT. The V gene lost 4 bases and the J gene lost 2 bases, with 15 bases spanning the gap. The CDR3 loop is CASSANGLRSKNIQYF. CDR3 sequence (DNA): TGTGCCAGCAGTGCTAACGGGCTTCGGTCCAAAAACATTCAGTACTTC.

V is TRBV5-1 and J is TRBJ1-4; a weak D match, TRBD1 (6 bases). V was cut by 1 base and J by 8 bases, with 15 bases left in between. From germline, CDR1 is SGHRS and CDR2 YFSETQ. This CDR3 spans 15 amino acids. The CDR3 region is CASSLWGQTIEKLFF. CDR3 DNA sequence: TGCGCCAGCAGCTTGTGGGGACAAACTATAGAAAAACTGTTTTTT. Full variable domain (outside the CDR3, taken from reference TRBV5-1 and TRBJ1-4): KAGVTQTPRYLIKTRGQQVTLSCSPISGHRSVSWYQQTPGQGLQFLFEYFSETQRNKGNFPGRFSGRQFSNSRSEMNVSTLELGDSALYLCASSLWGQTIEKLFFGSGTQLSVL.

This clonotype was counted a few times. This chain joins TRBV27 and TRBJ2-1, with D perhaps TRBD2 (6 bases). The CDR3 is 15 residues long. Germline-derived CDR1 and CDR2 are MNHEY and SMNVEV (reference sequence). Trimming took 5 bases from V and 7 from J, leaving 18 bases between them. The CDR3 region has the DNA TGTGCCAGCAGTCGACTAGTATCCGGTGGAAATGAGCAGTTCTTC. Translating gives CASSRLVSGGNEQFF.

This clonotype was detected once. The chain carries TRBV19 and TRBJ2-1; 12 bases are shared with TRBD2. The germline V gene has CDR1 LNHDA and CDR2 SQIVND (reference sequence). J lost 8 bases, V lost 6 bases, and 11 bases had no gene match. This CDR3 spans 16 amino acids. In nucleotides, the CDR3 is TGTGCCAGTAGCGTAACGGGACTAGCGGGCTGGCATGAGCAGTTCTTC. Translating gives CASSVTGLAGWHEQFF.

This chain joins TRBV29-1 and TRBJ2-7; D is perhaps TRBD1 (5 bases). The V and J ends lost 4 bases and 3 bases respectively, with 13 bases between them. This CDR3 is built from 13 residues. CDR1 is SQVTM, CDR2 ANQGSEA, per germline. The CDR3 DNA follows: TGCAGCGTTGTTCTCGGACACTACTACGAGCAGTACTTC. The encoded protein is CSVVLGHYYEQYF.

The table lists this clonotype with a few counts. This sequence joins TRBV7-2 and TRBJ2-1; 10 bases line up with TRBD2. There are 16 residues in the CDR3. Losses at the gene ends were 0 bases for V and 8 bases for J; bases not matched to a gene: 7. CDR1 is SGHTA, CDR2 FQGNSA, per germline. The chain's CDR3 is CASSLALAGEIYEQFF. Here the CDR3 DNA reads TGTGCCAGCAGCTTAGCGCTAGCGGGAGAAATATATGAGCAGTTCTTC.

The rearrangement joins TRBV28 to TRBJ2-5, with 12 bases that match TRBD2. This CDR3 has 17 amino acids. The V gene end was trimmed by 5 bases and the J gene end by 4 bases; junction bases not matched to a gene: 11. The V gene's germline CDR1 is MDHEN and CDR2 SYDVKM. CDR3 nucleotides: TGTGCCAGCAGTCCCCAATCCGGGACTAGCGGGTTAGAGACCCAGTACTTC. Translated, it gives CASSPQSGTSGLETQYF.

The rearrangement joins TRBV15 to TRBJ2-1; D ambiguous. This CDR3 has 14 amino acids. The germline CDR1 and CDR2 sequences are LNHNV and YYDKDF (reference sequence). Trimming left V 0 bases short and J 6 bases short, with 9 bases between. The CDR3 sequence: CATSRDQAFNEQFF. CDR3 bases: TGTGCCACCAGCAGAGATCAAGCGTTCAATGAGCAGTTCTTC.

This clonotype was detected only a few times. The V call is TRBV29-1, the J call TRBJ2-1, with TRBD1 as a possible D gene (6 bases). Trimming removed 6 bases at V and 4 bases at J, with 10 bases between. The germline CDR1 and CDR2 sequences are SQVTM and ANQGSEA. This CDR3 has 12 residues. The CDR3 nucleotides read TGCAGCGTCTGGACAGATTACAATGAGCAGTTCTTC. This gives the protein CSVWTDYNEQFF.

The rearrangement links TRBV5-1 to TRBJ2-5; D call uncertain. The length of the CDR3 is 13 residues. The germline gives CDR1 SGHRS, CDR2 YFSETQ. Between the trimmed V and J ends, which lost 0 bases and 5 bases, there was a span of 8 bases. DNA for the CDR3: TGCGCCAGCAGCTTGGTTTCATTCGAGACCCAGTACTTC. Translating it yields CASSLVSFETQYF.

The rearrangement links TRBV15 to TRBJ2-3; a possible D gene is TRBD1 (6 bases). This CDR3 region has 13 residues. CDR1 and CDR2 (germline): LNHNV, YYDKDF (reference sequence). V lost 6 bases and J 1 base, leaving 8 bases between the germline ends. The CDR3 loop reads CATRRTGTDTQYF. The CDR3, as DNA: TGTGCCACCAGGAGGACAGGCACAGATACGCAGTATTTT. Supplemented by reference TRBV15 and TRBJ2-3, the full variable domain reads DAMVIQNPRYQVTQFGKPVTLSCSQTLNHNVMYWYQQKSSQAPKLLFHYYDKDFNNEADTPDNFQSRRPNTSFCFLDIRSPGLGDTAMYLCATRRTGTDTQYFGPGTRLTVL.

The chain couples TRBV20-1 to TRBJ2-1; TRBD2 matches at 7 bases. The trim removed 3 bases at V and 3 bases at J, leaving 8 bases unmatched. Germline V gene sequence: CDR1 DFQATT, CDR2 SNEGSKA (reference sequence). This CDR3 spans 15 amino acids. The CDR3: CSARGIERGYNEQFF. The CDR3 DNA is TGCAGTGCTAGGGGCATTGAGCGGGGCTACAATGAGCAGTTCTTC.

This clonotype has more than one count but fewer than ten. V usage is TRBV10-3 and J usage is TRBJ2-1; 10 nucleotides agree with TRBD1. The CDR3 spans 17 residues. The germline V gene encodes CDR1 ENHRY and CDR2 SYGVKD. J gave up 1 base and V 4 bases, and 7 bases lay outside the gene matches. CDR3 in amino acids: CAISVRGTGVSYNEQFF. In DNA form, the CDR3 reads TGTGCCATCAGTGTACGAGGGACAGGGGTTTCCTACAATGAGCAGTTCTTC.

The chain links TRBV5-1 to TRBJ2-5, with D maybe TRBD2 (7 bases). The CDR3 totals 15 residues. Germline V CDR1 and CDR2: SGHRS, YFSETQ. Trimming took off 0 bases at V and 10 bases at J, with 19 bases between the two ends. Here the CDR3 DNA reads TGCGCCAGCAGCTTGGCTCGGGGGGCTTCTAGAGACCAGTACTTC. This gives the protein CASSLARGASRDQYF.

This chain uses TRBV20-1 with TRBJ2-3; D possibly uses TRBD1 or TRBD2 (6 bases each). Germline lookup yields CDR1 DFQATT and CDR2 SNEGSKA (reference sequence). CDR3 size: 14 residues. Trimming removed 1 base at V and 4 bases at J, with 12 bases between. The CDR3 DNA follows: TGCAGTGCTAGAGGGGGGGCTGGAGCAGATACGCAGTATTTT. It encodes CSARGGAGADTQYF.

In DNA, the CDR3 is TGCGCCAGCAGCTCCCCTCTCCCTAACGAGCAGTACTTC. Translated, it gives CASSSPLPNEQYF. J is TRBJ2-7 and V is TRBV5-1; unclear D gene. The CDR3 length is 13 residues. CDR1 and CDR2 from the germline V gene are SGHRS and YFSETQ. The V end was cut by 3 bases, the J end by 5 bases, with 12 bases between.

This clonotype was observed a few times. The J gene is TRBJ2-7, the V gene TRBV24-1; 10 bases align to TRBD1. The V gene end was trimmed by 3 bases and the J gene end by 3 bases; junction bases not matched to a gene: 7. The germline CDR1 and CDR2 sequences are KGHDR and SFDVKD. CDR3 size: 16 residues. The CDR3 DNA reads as TGTGCCACCAGTGATGCTGGACAGGGGGGTCTCTACGAGCAGTACTTC. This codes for CATSDAGQGGLYEQYF.

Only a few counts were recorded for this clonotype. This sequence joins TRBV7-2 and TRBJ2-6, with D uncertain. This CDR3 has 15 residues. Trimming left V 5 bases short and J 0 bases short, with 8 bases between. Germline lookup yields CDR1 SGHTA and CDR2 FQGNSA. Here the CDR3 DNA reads TGTGCCAGCAGCATCGATTTCTCTGGGGCCAACGTCCTGACTTTC. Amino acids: CASSIDFSGANVLTF.

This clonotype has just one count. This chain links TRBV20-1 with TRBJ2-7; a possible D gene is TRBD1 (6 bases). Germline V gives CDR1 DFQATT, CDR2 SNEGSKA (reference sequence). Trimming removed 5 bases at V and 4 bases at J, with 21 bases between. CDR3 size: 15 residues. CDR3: CSALAVGTGRYEQYF. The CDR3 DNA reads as TGCAGTGCTCTCGCAGTCGGAACAGGGCGGTACGAGCAGTACTTC.

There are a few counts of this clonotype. CDR3 DNA: TGCGCCAGCAGCTTGGCACGGCATCAAGAGACCCAGTACTTC. Protein: CASSLARHQETQYF. The chain couples TRBV5-1 to TRBJ2-5; D is undetermined. Germline assignment: CDR1 SGHRS and CDR2 YFSETQ. With 0 bases removed from V and 2 bases from J, the gap between germline ends came to 8 bases. The CDR3 has 14 residues.

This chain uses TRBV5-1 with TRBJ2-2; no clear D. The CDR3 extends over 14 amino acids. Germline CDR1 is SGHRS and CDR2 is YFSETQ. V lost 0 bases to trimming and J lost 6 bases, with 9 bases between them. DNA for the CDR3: TGCGCCAGCAGCTTGGGGGTAGTCTCCGGGGAGCTGTTTTTT. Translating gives CASSLGVVSGELFF.

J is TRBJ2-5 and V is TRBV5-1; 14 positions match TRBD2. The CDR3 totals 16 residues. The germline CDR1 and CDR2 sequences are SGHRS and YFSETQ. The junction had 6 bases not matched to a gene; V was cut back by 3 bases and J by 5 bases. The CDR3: CASSSGTSGSWETQYF. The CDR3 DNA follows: TGCGCCAGCAGCTCCGGGACTAGCGGGAGCTGGGAGACCCAGTACTTC.

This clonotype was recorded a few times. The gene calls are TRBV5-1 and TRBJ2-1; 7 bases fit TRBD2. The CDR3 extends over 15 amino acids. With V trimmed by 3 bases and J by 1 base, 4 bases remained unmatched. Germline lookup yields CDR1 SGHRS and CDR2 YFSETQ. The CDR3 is CASSSGGRSYNEQFF. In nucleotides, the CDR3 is TGCGCCAGCAGCTCGGGAGGACGGTCCTACAATGAGCAGTTCTTC.